This T cell receptor beta chain was sequenced in a study of T cell changes during pregnancy in multiple sclerosis. Germline lookup yields CDR1 SNHLY and CDR2 FYNNEI. This CDR3 contains 12 residues. V was trimmed by 2 bases and J by 2 bases, leaving 3 bases between them. Only in-frame clones appear in the TCRdb table, and some are missing; sequencing was by immunoSEQ multiplex PCR. Of about 73,000 clones listed, around 94% are singletons. This rearrangement joins TRBV2 to TRBJ1-2; D remains ambiguous. The TCR sequence derives from a female donor in good health, enrolled as a control in a pregnancy study. The material was peripheral blood, obtained in the third trimester of pregnancy. For the CDR3, the DNA is TGTGCCAGCAGTGAACAGAACTATGGCTACACCTTC. The encoded protein is CASSEQNYGYTF.